The present entry profiles one T cell receptor beta chain with its context. The trim removed 0 bases at V and 5 bases at J, leaving 7 bases unmatched. CDR3 length: 17 residues. Germline V CDR1 and CDR2: LGHNT, FRNRAP. The data belong to a study of memory CD4+ T cells and cytomegalovirus serostatus. Only in-frame clones appear in the TCRdb table, and some are missing; sequencing was by immunoSEQ multiplex PCR. The sample has 45,000 to 65,000 clones, 78% seen once; the top ten hold around 0.83%. The sort gate was single viable CD3+CD4+CD8-CD45RO+ cells for memory CD4+ T cells. The TCR was taken from an adult in good health and CMV-seronegative. The J gene is TRBJ2-2, the V gene TRBV12-5; 9 bases are a match to TRBD2. Sequences were obtained from memory CD4+ T cells from blood. As DNA, the CDR3 is TGTGCTAGTGGTTTGGTGGCTAGCGGGGTCGGGACCGGGGAGCTGTTTTTT. Translating gives CASGLVASGVGTGELFF.